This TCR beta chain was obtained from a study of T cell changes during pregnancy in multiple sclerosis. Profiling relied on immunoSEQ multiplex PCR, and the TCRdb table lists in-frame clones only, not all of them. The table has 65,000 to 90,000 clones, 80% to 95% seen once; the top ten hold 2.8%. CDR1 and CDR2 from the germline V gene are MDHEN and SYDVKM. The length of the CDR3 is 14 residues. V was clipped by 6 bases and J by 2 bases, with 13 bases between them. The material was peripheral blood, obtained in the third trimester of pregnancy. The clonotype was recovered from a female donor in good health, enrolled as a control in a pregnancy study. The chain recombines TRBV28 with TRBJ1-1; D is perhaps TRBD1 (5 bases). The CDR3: CASSSDTSNTEAFF. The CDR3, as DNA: TGTGCCAGCAGCTCGGACACCTCAAACACTGAAGCTTTCTTT.